This TCR beta chain was observed in a study of blood T cell repertoires in COVID-19. On the study more broadly: Italy, Spain and the United States were the sources of the convalescent and acute COVID-19 samples. Sample material is recorded as cDNA or gDNA derived from T cells, B-cell-depleted T cells, or PBMCs.

Per the authors' pipeline: Estimated nucleated cell counts came from reference gene primer amplification. The protocol was immunoSEQ multiplex PCR, while the TCRdb copy is restricted to in-frame clones and leaves out a portion. V and J calls and clone size follow that table, whereas D and trimming were derived from the DNA. This repertoire shows approximately 52,000 clones, 90% found once; its top ten account for about 2.9%. This clone was observed a single time. Sequences were obtained from peripheral blood. This receptor was identified in a human donor in a cohort sampled during active COVID-19.

CDR3 bases: TGTGCCAGCAGCTTTCCGGGACACGGACAAGAGACCCAGTACTTC. This sequence encodes CASSFPGHGQETQYF. The gene calls are TRBV7-2 and TRBJ2-5; D is perhaps TRBD1 (6 bases). V lost 3 bases, J lost 2 bases, and 13 bases lay in between. Germline-derived CDR1 and CDR2 are SGHTA and FQGNSA. The length of the CDR3 is 15 residues.